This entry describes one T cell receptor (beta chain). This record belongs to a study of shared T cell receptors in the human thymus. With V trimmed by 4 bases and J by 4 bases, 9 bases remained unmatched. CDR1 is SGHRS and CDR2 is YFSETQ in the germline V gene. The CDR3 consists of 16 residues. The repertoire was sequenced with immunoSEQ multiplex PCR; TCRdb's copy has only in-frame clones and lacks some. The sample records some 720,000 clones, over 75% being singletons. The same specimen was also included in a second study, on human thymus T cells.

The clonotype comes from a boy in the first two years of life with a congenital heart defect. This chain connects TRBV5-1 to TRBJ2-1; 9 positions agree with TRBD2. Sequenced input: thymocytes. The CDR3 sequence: CASSALLSGSYNEQFF. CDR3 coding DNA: TGCGCCAGCAGCGCTCTACTTAGCGGGAGTTACAATGAGCAGTTCTTC.